The sequence of this T cell receptor beta chain was determined in a study of radiation and T cells in renal cell carcinoma. Study-level findings and limits: Without pretreatment biopsies, baseline tumor clonotype presence was undetermined. From baseline, blood top tumor clonotypes peaked at 2 weeks post-radiation.

The time point here: blood 4 weeks post-SBRT, at nephrectomy. Treatment described: 15 Gy SBRT to primary tumor, nephrectomy 4 weeks later. After SBRT, blood was collected at 2 and 4 weeks, plus baseline. The protocol was immunoSEQ multiplex PCR, while the TCRdb copy is restricted to in-frame clones and leaves out a portion. The repertoire holds roughly 100,000 clones, with roughly 88% as singletons. As concerns this clone: Antigen specificity is unknown.

The input for sequencing was blood, taken from a patient whose treatment included radiotherapy and nephrectomy. The source is a man aged 55 to 70 with renal cell carcinoma.

CDR3: CASSMAGSSSYNEQFF. In DNA form, the CDR3 reads TGTGCCAGTAGTATGGCGGGCTCGAGCTCCTACAATGAGCAGTTCTTC. This sequence joins TRBV19 and TRBJ2-1; maybe TRBD2 (5 bases). CDR3 size: 16 residues. CDR1 and CDR2 (germline): LNHDA, SQIVND (reference sequence). Deletions cut 3 bases from V and 0 bases from J, with 12 bases between.